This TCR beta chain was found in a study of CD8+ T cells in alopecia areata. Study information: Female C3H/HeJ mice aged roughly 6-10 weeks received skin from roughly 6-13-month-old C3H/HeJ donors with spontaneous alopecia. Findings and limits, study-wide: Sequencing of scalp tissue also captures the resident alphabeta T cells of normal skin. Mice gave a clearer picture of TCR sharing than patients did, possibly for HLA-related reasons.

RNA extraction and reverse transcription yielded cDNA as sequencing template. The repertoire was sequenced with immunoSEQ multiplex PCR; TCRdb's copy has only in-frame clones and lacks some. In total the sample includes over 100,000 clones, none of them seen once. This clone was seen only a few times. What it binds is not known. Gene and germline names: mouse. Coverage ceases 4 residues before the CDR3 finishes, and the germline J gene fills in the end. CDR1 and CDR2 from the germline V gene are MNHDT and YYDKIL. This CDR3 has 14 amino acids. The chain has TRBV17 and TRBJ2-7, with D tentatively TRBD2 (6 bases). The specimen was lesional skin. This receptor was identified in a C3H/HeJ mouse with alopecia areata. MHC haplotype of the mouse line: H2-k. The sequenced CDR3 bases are TGTGCTAGCAGTAGATCCGGGGGGTCTTAT. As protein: CASSRSGGSY. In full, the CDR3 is CASSRSGGSYEQYF.